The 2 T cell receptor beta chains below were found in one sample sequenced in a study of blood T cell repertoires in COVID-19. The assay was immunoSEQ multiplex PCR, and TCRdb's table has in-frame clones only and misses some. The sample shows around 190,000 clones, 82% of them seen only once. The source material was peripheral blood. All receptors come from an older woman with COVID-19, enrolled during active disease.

The CDR3 region is CASSLNRGALEKLFF. In DNA form, the CDR3 reads TGTGCCAGCAGCCTCAACAGGGGGGCATTGGAAAAACTGTTTTTT. The chain has TRBV7-2 and TRBJ1-4, with 8 bases aligning to TRBD1. V was clipped by 5 bases and J by 8 bases; unmatched bases: 10. CDR3 size: 15 residues. Germline CDR1 is SGHTA and CDR2 is FQGNSA.

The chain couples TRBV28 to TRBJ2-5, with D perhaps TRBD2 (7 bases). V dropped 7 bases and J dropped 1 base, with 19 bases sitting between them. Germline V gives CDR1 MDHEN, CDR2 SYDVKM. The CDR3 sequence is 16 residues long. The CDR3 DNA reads TGTGCCAGCACCACTCACGGCGGGGGCTTCCAAGAGACCCAGTACTTC. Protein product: CASTTHGGGFQETQYF.